What follows are 13 T cell receptor beta chains derived from one specimen sequenced in a study of T-cell reconstitution after alpha-beta-depleted transplantation in children. Construction of the TCRbeta library involved unique molecular identifiers. TCRdb recomputed calls from the PCR reads with MiXCR, one row per CDR3 protein. The sample has 200,000 or so distinct CDR3 sequences; around 7.7% are singletons. The source was PBMCs, mostly from graft donor cells, collected 360 days after TCRalphabeta/CD19-depleted stem cell transplant. The receptors derive from a male patient between 2 and 15 years old who had a stem cell transplant for acute myeloid leukemia, so the T cells may come from the graft donor.

This clonotype was detected ten times or more. The rearrangement uses TRBV5-1 and TRBJ2-1; the D gene is possibly TRBD2 (5 bases). The CDR3 is 13 amino acids. Trimming took off 6 bases at V and 7 bases at J, with 14 bases between the two ends. Germline-derived CDR1 and CDR2 are SGHRS and YFSETQ. CDR3 sequence (DNA): TGCGCCAGCACCCGTATCCCGGGGAATGAGCAGTTCTTC. Residues: CASTRIPGNEQFF. The full variable domain, with the rest looked up from reference TRBV5-1 and TRBJ2-1, is KAGVTQTPRYLIKTRGQQVTLSCSPISGHRSVSWYQQTPGQGLQFLFEYFSETQRNKGNFPGRFSGRQFSNSRSEMNVSTLELGDSALYLCASTRIPGNEQFFGPGTRLTVL.

Only a few counts were recorded for this clonotype. The chain joins TRBV14 to TRBJ1-5; D not certain. The CDR3 length is 20 residues. Germline CDR1 and CDR2: SGHDN and FVKESK. With 0 bases removed from V and 3 bases from J, the gap between germline ends came to 24 bases. CDR3 residues: CASSQDDGELLLRVNQPQHF. CDR3 nucleotides: TGTGCCAGCAGCCAAGATGATGGAGAACTCCTCTTGCGGGTCAATCAGCCCCAGCATTTT.

The CDR3: CASSYSGTGAKNIQYF. As DNA, the CDR3 is TGTGCCAGCAGTTACTCAGGGACGGGAGCCAAAAACATTCAGTACTTC. The V call is TRBV6-5, the J call TRBJ2-4; D assignment may be TRBD1 or TRBD2 (5 bases each). Germline V gene data show CDR1 as MNHEY and CDR2 as SVGAGI. The CDR3 is made up of 16 amino acids. V dropped 0 bases and J dropped 0 bases, with 9 bases sitting between them.

The chain links TRBV20-1 to TRBJ1-2, with D unresolved. CDR1 DFQATT and CDR2 SNEGSKA come from the germline V gene (reference sequence). The V and J ends lost 3 bases and 1 base respectively, with 9 bases between them. This CDR3 region has 13 residues. CDR3 region: CSASRSDNYGYTF. In nucleotides, the CDR3 is TGCAGTGCTAGCCGGAGTGATAACTATGGCTACACCTTC.

This clonotype has a handful of counts. The chain uses TRBV19 and TRBJ1-4, with D uncertain. The CDR3 runs 14 residues. Germline CDR1 is LNHDA and CDR2 is SQIVND (reference sequence). V was pared by 5 bases and J by 8 bases, with 15 bases between. This CDR3 reads CASSPLEYGEKLFF. The CDR3 DNA sequence: TGTGCCAGTAGTCCCCTGGAATACGGGGAAAAACTGTTTTTT.

In its sample, this clonotype was seen many times. The gene calls are TRBV12-3 or TRBV12-4 and TRBJ2-2; possibly TRBD1 for D (6 bases). Trimming pared 5 bases from V and 4 bases from J, leaving 17 bases between. The CDR3 sequence is 16 residues long. CDR3 residues: CASSRTPGESTGELFF. CDR3 nucleotide sequence: TGTGCCAGCAGTCGTACCCCAGGGGAGAGCACCGGGGAGCTGTTTTTT.

This chain joins TRBV29-1 and TRBJ2-1; 8 bases fit TRBD2. The CDR3 is 12 residues long. With V trimmed by 3 bases and J by 7 bases, 2 bases remained unmatched. Germline CDR1 and CDR2: SQVTM and ANQGSEA. Here the CDR3 reads CSVEGLDNEQFF. In nucleotides, the CDR3 is TGCAGCGTTGAGGGACTAGATAATGAGCAGTTCTTC.

V is TRBV4-1 and J is TRBJ2-4, with 11 bases lining up with TRBD2. The CDR3 length is 16 residues. The trim removed 0 bases at V and 6 bases at J, leaving 4 bases unmatched. The V gene's germline CDR1 is MGHRA and CDR2 YSYEKL. The CDR3 nucleotides read TGCGCCAGCAGCCAAGATAGTGGACTAGCGGGAAACATTCAGTACTTC. This translates into CASSQDSGLAGNIQYF.

This clonotype was seen many times. The chain joins TRBV25-1 to TRBJ2-3, with 8 nucleotides matching TRBD2. Germline values: CDR1 MGHDK, CDR2 SYGVNS. This CDR3 is 13 amino acids long. The junction had 7 bases not matched to a gene; V was cut back by 8 bases and J by 6 bases. As DNA, the CDR3 is TGTGCCAGCGCGATCGGGAGGGCTGATACGCAGTATTTT. Protein product: CASAIGRADTQYF.

This clonotype was recorded many times. The chain employs TRBV2 and TRBJ2-5, with D perhaps TRBD1 (6 bases). The V end lost 3 bases, the J end lost 5 bases, and 13 bases lay between the germline ends. This CDR3 spans 14 amino acids. Germline CDR1 and CDR2: SNHLY and FYNNEI. CDR3 residues: CASSDNRVRETQYF. CDR3 nucleotides: TGTGCCAGCAGTGACAACAGGGTACGGGAGACCCAGTACTTC. The variable domain in full, completed from reference TRBV2 and TRBJ2-5, reads EPEVTQTPSHQVTQMGQEVILRCVPISNHLYFYWYRQILGQKVEFLVSFYNNEISEKSEIFDDQFSVERPDGSNFTLKIRSTKLEDSAMYFCASSDNRVRETQYFGPGTRLLVL.

The sample holds many counts of this clonotype. The rearrangement links TRBV29-1 to TRBJ2-1; D call uncertain. V lost 1 base and J 6 bases, leaving 13 bases between the germline ends. Looked up from germline, CDR1 is SQVTM and CDR2 is ANQGSEA. The CDR3 covers 14 residues. This CDR3 reads CSVEGLDWGNEQFF. Written as DNA, the CDR3 is TGCAGCGTTGAAGGGCTTGATTGGGGCAATGAGCAGTTCTTC.

The chain is built from TRBV5-1 and TRBJ1-2, with 7 bases lining up with TRBD1. The CDR3 length is 15 residues. Trimming removed 4 bases from V and 2 bases from J; junction bases left unmatched: 8. Germline V gene data show CDR1 as SGHRS and CDR2 as YFSETQ. For the CDR3, the DNA is TGCGCCAGCAGCGACAACAGGGGATCCAACTATGGCTACACCTTC. This sequence encodes CASSDNRGSNYGYTF.

Only a few counts were recorded for this clonotype. The gene calls are TRBV7-9 and TRBJ2-7; perhaps TRBD1 as D (6 bases). CDR1 and CDR2 (germline): SEHNR, FQNEAQ (reference sequence). The germline V and J ends were trimmed by 6 bases and 3 bases, with 24 bases remaining between them. This CDR3 contains 17 residues. CDR3 DNA: TGTGCCAGCAGTTCAGCTTCCGGGACACAGAAAAACTACGAGCAGTACTTC. The encoded protein is CASSSASGTQKNYEQYF.